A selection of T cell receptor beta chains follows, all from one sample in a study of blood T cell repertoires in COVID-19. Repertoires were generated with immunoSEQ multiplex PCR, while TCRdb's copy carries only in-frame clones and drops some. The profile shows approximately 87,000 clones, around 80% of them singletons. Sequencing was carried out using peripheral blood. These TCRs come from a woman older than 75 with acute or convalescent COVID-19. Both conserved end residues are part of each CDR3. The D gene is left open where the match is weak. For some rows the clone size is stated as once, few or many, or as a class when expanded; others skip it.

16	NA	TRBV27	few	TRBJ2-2	CASSLTTGANTGELFF	TGTGCCAGCAGTTTAACGACAGGTGCGAACACCGGGGAGCTGTTTTTT
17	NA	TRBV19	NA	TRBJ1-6	CASSTQAGIIIGSPLHF	TGTGCCAGTAGTACCCAGGCAGGGATCATTATAGGGTCACCCCTCCACTTT
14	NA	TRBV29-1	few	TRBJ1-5	CSVEIGGSNQPQHF	TGCAGCGTTGAAATTGGTGGCAGCAATCAGCCCCAGCATTTT
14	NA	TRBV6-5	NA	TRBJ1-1	CASQQAGYDTEAFF	TGTGCCAGCCAGCAGGCGGGGTATGACACTGAAGCTTTCTTT
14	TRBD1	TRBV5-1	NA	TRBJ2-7	CASSSGTGSYEQYF	TGCGCCAGCAGCTCCGGGACAGGGTCCTACGAGCAGTACTTC
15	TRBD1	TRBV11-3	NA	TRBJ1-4	CASSLPGTGDEKLFF	TGTGCCAGCAGCCTTCCCGGGACAGGGGATGAAAAACTGTTTTTT
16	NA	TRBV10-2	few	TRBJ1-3	CASSEGLLYSGNTIYF	TGCGCCAGCAGTGAGGGACTCCTGTACTCTGGAAACACCATATATTTT
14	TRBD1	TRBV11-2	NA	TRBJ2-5	CASSPTGGLETQYF	TGTGCCAGCAGCCCCACAGGGGGCTTGGAGACCCAGTACTTC
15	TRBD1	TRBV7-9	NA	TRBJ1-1	CASSPGTGPGTEAFF	TGTGCCAGCAGCCCCGGGACAGGTCCGGGCACTGAAGCTTTCTTT
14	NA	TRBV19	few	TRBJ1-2	CASSRDNSPYGYTF	TGTGCCAGTAGTCGGGACAACTCTCCCTATGGCTACACCTTC
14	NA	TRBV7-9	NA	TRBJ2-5	CASSLDSRSETQYF	TGTGCCAGCAGCTTAGATTCCAGATCTGAGACCCAGTACTTC
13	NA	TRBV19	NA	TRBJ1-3	CASTPGQGRTIYF	TGTGCCAGTACCCCCGGCCAGGGGAGAACCATATATTTT
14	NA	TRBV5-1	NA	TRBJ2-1	CASSSGTRRGEQFF	TGCGCCAGCAGCTCGGGAACCCGCAGGGGTGAGCAGTTCTTC
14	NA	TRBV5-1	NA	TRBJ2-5	CASSLGQSGETQYF	TGCGCCAGCAGCCTAGGACAGTCTGGGGAGACCCAGTACTTC
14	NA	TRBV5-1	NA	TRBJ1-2	CASSLVTVEDGYTF	TGCGCCAGCAGCTTGGTGACAGTAGAGGATGGCTACACCTTC
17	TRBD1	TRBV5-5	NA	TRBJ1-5	CASSLEQGIYSNQPQHF	TGTGCCAGCAGCTTGGAACAGGGGATTTATAGCAATCAGCCCCAGCATTTT
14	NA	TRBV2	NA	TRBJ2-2	CATRGQGGTGELFF	TGTGCCACCCGAGGACAGGGAGGGACCGGGGAGCTGTTTTTT
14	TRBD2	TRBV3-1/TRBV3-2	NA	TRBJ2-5	CASSRAGGQETQYF	TGTGCCAGCAGCCGAGCGGGGGGGCAGGAGACCCAGTACTTC
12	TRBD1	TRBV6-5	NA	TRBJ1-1	CASTGTEAEAFF	TGTGCCAGTACCGGGACAGAGGCTGAAGCTTTCTTT
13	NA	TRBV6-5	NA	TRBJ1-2	CASSHLGGVGYTF	TGTGCCAGCAGCCACCTGGGGGGAGTTGGCTACACCTTC
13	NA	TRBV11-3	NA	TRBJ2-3	CASSFGRTDTQYF	TGTGCCAGCAGCTTTGGCCGAACAGATACGCAGTATTTT
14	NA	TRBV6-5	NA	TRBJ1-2	CASKRDFTNYGYTF	TGTGCCAGCAAAAGGGACTTTACTAACTATGGCTACACCTTC
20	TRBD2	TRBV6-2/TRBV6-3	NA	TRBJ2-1	CASSSGLAGGPLSSYNEQFF	TGTGCCAGCAGCTCCGGACTAGCGGGGGGGCCCCTGAGCTCCTACAATGAGCAGTTCTTC
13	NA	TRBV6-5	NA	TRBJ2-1	CASERQTLNEQFF	TGTGCTTCTGAAAGACAGACCCTAAATGAGCAGTTCTTC
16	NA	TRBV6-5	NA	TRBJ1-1	CASSYVNTRGHTEAFF	TGTGCCAGCAGTTACGTCAACACCCGCGGGCACACTGAAGCTTTCTTT
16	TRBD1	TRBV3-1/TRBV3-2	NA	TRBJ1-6	CASSQVRGQGSVALHF	TGTGCCAGCAGCCAAGTACGGGGACAGGGTAGTGTAGCCCTCCACTTT
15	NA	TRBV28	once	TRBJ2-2	CASRTGGVSTGELFF	TGTGCCAGCAGGACAGGAGGCGTTAGCACCGGGGAGCTGTTTTTT
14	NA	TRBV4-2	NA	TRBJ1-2	CASSPGQTSGGYTF	TGTGCCAGCAGCCCAGGACAGACCAGCGGTGGCTACACCTTC
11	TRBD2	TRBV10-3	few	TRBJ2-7	CATGGSYEQYF	TGTGCCACGGGGGGAAGCTACGAGCAGTACTTC
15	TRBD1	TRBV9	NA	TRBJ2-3	CASSVMGQGPDTQYF	TGTGCCAGCAGCGTAATGGGACAGGGACCAGATACGCAGTATTTT
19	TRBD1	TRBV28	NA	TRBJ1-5	CASSSLRQGARLGNQPQHF	TGTGCCAGCAGTTCTCTAAGACAGGGGGCGCGGTTGGGCAATCAGCCCCAGCATTTT
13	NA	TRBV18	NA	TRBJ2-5	CASSPPSAGTQYF	TGTGCCAGCTCACCACCGTCTGCGGGGACCCAGTACTTC
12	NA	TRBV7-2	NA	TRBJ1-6	CASSEVPSPLHF	TGTGCCAGCAGCGAGGTTCCTTCACCCCTCCACTTT
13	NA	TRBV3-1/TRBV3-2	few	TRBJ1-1	CASSHGRGTEAFF	TGTGCCAGCAGCCACGGACGGGGGACTGAAGCTTTCTTT
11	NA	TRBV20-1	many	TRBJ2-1	CSVTTYNEQFF	TGCAGTGTAACAACCTACAATGAGCAGTTCTTC
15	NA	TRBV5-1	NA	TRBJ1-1	CASSLEAGPLAEAFF	TGCGCCAGCAGCTTGGAGGCAGGGCCGTTAGCAGAAGCTTTCTTT
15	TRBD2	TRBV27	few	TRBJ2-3	CATTWTSGVADTQYF	TGTGCCACAACCTGGACTAGCGGGGTCGCAGATACGCAGTATTTT
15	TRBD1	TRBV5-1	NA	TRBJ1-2	CASSGGTGESYGYTF	TGCGCCAGCAGCGGCGGGACAGGGGAGAGCTATGGCTACACCTTC
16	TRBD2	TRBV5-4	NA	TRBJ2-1	CASSLAASGSYNEQFF	TGTGCCAGCAGCTTGGCGGCTAGCGGGAGCTACAATGAGCAGTTCTTC
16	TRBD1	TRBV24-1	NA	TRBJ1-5	CATSDARDSFFQPQHF	TGTGCCACCAGTGATGCCCGGGACAGTTTTTTTCAGCCCCAGCATTTT
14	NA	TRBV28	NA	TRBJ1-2	CASSLEDSIYGYTF	TGTGCCAGCAGTTTAGAGGACAGCATCTATGGCTACACCTTC
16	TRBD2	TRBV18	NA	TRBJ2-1	CASSPYSGGAYNEQFF	TGTGCCAGCTCCCCATATAGCGGGGGGGCCTACAATGAGCAGTTCTTC
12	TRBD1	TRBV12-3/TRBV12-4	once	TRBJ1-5	CASRQGAQPQHF	TGTGCCAGCAGGCAGGGGGCTCAGCCCCAGCATTTT
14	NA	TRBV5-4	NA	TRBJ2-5	CASSLPQGQETQYF	TGTGCCAGCAGCTTACCCCAGGGACAAGAGACCCAGTACTTC
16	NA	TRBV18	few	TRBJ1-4	CASSPSTGLGNEKLFF	TGTGCCAGCTCACCATCCACAGGTTTGGGGAATGAAAAACTGTTTTTT
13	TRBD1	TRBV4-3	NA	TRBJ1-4	CASSQGQGRKLFF	TGCGCCAGCAGCCAGGGACAGGGAAGAAAACTGTTTTTT
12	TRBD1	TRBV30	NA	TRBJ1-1	CAWGTGGTEAFF	TGTGCCTGGGGGACAGGGGGTACTGAAGCTTTCTTT
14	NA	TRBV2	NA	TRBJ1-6	CASSESGVHSPLHF	TGTGCCAGCAGTGAATCGGGGGTTCATTCACCCCTCCACTTT
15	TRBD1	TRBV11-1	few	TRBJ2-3	CASSLDRAYTDTQYF	TGTGCCAGCAGCCTTGACAGGGCTTACACAGATACGCAGTATTTT
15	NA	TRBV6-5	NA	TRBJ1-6	CASSYSREWYSPLHF	TGTGCCAGCAGTTACTCGAGGGAGTGGTATTCACCCCTCCACTTT
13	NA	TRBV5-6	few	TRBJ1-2	CASIPSGGVGYTF	TGTGCCAGCATCCCGTCTGGGGGGGTTGGCTACACCTTC
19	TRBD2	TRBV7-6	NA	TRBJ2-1	CASSPRGRSGGASMNEQFF	TGTGCCAGCAGCCCCCGCGGGCGTAGCGGGGGGGCGAGTATGAATGAGCAGTTCTTC
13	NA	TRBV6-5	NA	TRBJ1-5	CASSLEEGQPQHF	TGTGCCAGCAGCCTCGAGGAAGGTCAGCCCCAGCATTTT